This TCR beta chain was obtained from a study of shared clonotypes between healthy human individuals. Per the germline V gene, CDR1 is GTSNPN and CDR2 is SVGIG (reference sequence). This CDR3 has 13 amino acids. Trimming removed 5 bases from V and 5 bases from J, with 13 bases in between. Deep-level settings were used for running the assay. Over several immunoSEQ plates, each subset's genomic DNA was distributed in even portions. Profiled with immunoSEQ multiplex PCR; TCRdb holds only in-frame clones, not every one. The sample has roughly 2 million clones; roughly 94% are singletons. As regards this clone: Other DNA sequences of this sample code for an identical CDR3.

Sequenced sample: naive CD4+ T cells sorted from blood. The subset denotes: CD45RA+ positively selected. The chain employs TRBV30 and TRBJ1-5; no reliable D call. The clonotype originates from a man aged 18 to 29 in good health. The CDR3 coding sequence is TGTGCCTGGGACGCCTCGACGGATCAGCCCCAGCATTTT. This codes for CAWDASTDQPQHF.